One sample yielded the 4 T cell receptor beta chains listed below, sequenced in a study of cytomegalovirus exposure and HLA in healthy donors. In the PCR, 60 Vbeta and 13 Jbeta primers were used. Clones were read by immunoSEQ multiplex PCR, and TCRdb kept only the in-frame ones, dropping some. Here the sample spans approximately 180,000 clones, 77% being singletons. The sequenced sample consisted of PBMCs. The receptors originated from a woman aged 55-70 years in good health and CMV-seropositive.

This chain joins TRBV18 and TRBJ2-2; D is possibly TRBD1 (5 bases). The CDR3 has 13 amino acids. The V gene's germline CDR1 is KGHSH and CDR2 LQKENI. V lost 3 bases to trimming and J lost 6 bases, with 8 bases between them. For the CDR3, the DNA is TGTGCCAGCTCACCCCTGGGGCCCGGGGAGCTGTTTTTT. This sequence encodes CASSPLGPGELFF.

The V and J genes are TRBV9 and TRBJ2-5; D remains unclear. Trimming took 5 bases from V and 5 from J, leaving 16 bases between them. CDR3 length equals 14 residues. Germline lookup yields CDR1 SGDLS and CDR2 YYNGEE. CDR3 nucleotides: TGTGCCAGCAGTTCGACTGGAAAGCTTGAGACCCAGTACTTC. It encodes CASSSTGKLETQYF.

J is TRBJ2-1 and V is TRBV27, with TRBD2 as a possible D gene (5 bases). This CDR3 region has 15 residues. Trimming stripped 2 bases from V and 4 bases from J, with 12 bases between. Germline lookup yields CDR1 MNHEY and CDR2 SMNVEV (reference sequence). The CDR3 DNA reads as TGTGCCAGCAGTTTAGATCGGCGGGCTTACAATGAGCAGTTCTTC. As protein: CASSLDRRAYNEQFF.

This clone was detected once. The chain combines TRBV5-1 with TRBJ2-5; D unresolved. This CDR3 has 15 amino acids. Deletions cut 1 base from V and 4 bases from J, with 14 bases between. Per germline, CDR1 SGHRS and CDR2 YFSETQ. The CDR3 region is CASSLMRRSLETQYF. The CDR3 DNA is TGCGCCAGCAGCTTGATGAGGCGGAGTTTAGAGACCCAGTACTTC. The variable domain in full, completed from reference TRBV5-1 and TRBJ2-5, reads KAGVTQTPRYLIKTRGQQVTLSCSPISGHRSVSWYQQTPGQGLQFLFEYFSETQRNKGNFPGRFSGRQFSNSRSEMNVSTLELGDSALYLCASSLMRRSLETQYFGPGTRLLVL.